These T cell receptor beta chains were read from a single sample in a study of Ad26.COV2.S vaccination and SARS-CoV-2 variants. The table came from immunoSEQ multiplex PCR; TCRdb's copy has only in-frame clones and leaves some out. In the table there are 380,000 or so clones, about 87% of which are singletons. The starting material was peripheral blood, obtained in a trial of Ad26.COV2.S vaccine versus placebo. The receptors originated from a person between 18 and 65 years old who received the Ad26.COV2.S COVID-19 vaccine or a placebo. The CDR3 runs from the conserved cysteine through the conserved F or W. D genes are given only for firm matches. For some rows the clone size is stated as once, few or many, or as a class when expanded; others skip it.

D gene: NA
V gene: TRBV5-4
J gene: TRBJ2-2
clone size: NA
CDR3 protein: CASRLGRTTNTGELFF
CDR3 DNA: TGTGCCAGCAGATTGGGTAGAACTACGAACACCGGGGAGCTGTTTTTT

D gene: TRBD1
V gene: TRBV6-5
J gene: TRBJ1-4
clone size: many
CDR3 protein: CASTSLEGAGEKLFF
CDR3 DNA: TGTGCCAGCACCAGTCTCGAGGGGGCGGGGGAAAAACTGTTTTTT

D gene: TRBD1
V gene: TRBV5-4
J gene: TRBJ2-3
clone size: once
CDR3 protein: CAPGTGYTQYF
CDR3 DNA: TGTGCCCCCGGGACAGGGTATACGCAGTATTTT

D gene: TRBD2
V gene: TRBV3-1/TRBV3-2
J gene: TRBJ2-7
clone size: NA
CDR3 protein: CAPHLPGTRLYEQYF
CDR3 DNA: TGTGCCCCCCATCTCCCCGGGACTAGGCTTTACGAGCAGTACTTC

D gene: NA
V gene: TRBV28
J gene: TRBJ1-1
clone size: NA
CDR3 protein: CASKWENTEAFF
CDR3 DNA: TGTGCCAGCAAATGGGAAAACACTGAAGCTTTCTTT

D gene: NA
V gene: TRBV4-1
J gene: TRBJ1-2
clone size: NA
CDR3 protein: CASSQEAVNYGYTF
CDR3 DNA: TGCGCCAGCAGCCAAGAAGCGGTTAACTATGGCTACACCTTC

D gene: NA
V gene: TRBV5-1
J gene: TRBJ1-1
clone size: NA
CDR3 protein: CASSLVGRGAQAGAFF
CDR3 DNA: TGCGCCAGCAGCTTGGTAGGGCGAGGGGCCCAGGCCGGAGCTTTCTTT

D gene: NA
V gene: TRBV6-5
J gene: TRBJ1-1
clone size: NA
CDR3 protein: CASIIRVNTEAFF
CDR3 DNA: TGTGCCAGCATTATAAGGGTAAACACTGAAGCTTTCTTT

D gene: TRBD1
V gene: TRBV7-9
J gene: TRBJ2-1
clone size: NA
CDR3 protein: CASSPGQGRARDEQFF
CDR3 DNA: TGTGCCAGCAGCCCGGGACAGGGGAGGGCTAGGGATGAGCAGTTCTTC

D gene: NA
V gene: TRBV6-2/TRBV6-3
J gene: TRBJ1-1
clone size: NA
CDR3 protein: CASSYARLNTEAFF
CDR3 DNA: TGTGCCAGCAGTTACGCTAGATTAAACACTGAAGCTTTCTTT

D gene: TRBD2
V gene: TRBV9
J gene: TRBJ2-2
clone size: once
CDR3 protein: CASSAGLAGGTGELFF
CDR3 DNA: TGTGCCAGCAGCGCGGGACTAGCGGGAGGGACCGGGGAGCTGTTTTTT

D gene: TRBD1
V gene: TRBV11-1
J gene: TRBJ2-5
clone size: NA
CDR3 protein: CASSLAIGTGGRPQETQYF
CDR3 DNA: TGTGCCAGCAGCTTAGCGATCGGGACAGGGGGCCGACCTCAAGAGACCCAGTACTTC

D gene: NA
V gene: TRBV7-9
J gene: TRBJ1-4
clone size: NA
CDR3 protein: CASSQFRDSNEKLFF
CDR3 DNA: TGTGCCAGCAGCCAGTTCAGAGACAGTAATGAAAAACTGTTTTTT

D gene: NA
V gene: TRBV7-8
J gene: TRBJ1-6
clone size: few
CDR3 protein: CASGSRGLTTYNSPLHF
CDR3 DNA: TGTGCCAGCGGTAGTCGGGGGTTAACCACCTATAATTCACCCCTCCACTTT

D gene: TRBD1
V gene: TRBV6-5
J gene: TRBJ2-7
clone size: NA
CDR3 protein: CASSFAGTGSYEQYF
CDR3 DNA: TGTGCCAGCAGTTTCGCCGGGACAGGCTCCTACGAGCAGTACTTC

D gene: TRBD2
V gene: TRBV11-3
J gene: TRBJ2-4
clone size: NA
CDR3 protein: CASSLSGRAPLAKNIQYF
CDR3 DNA: TGTGCCAGCAGCTTAAGCGGGAGGGCCCCTTTAGCCAAAAACATTCAGTACTTC

D gene: NA
V gene: TRBV27
J gene: TRBJ2-1
clone size: NA
CDR3 protein: CASSFRGTTVLNEQFF
CDR3 DNA: TGTGCCAGCAGCTTCCGCGGGACAACCGTCCTTAATGAGCAGTTCTTC

D gene: TRBD1
V gene: TRBV27
J gene: TRBJ2-7
clone size: NA
CDR3 protein: CASSSGARTGPLQYF
CDR3 DNA: TGTGCCAGCAGTTCTGGAGCCAGGACAGGGCCTCTACAGTACTTC

D gene: TRBD1
V gene: TRBV19
J gene: TRBJ2-4
clone size: NA
CDR3 protein: CASAEGAQNIQYF
CDR3 DNA: TGTGCCAGTGCTGAGGGGGCGCAAAACATTCAGTACTTC

D gene: TRBD1
V gene: TRBV12-5
J gene: TRBJ1-1
clone size: once
CDR3 protein: CASGATRQGGEAFF
CDR3 DNA: TGTGCTAGTGGTGCGACCAGACAGGGCGGTGAAGCTTTCTTT

D gene: NA
V gene: TRBV4-2
J gene: TRBJ2-7
clone size: NA
CDR3 protein: CASSRADGTYEQYF
CDR3 DNA: TGTGCCAGCAGCCGAGCGGACGGGACCTACGAGCAGTACTTC

D gene: NA
V gene: TRBV10-3
J gene: TRBJ1-5
clone size: NA
CDR3 protein: CAISEPGGGVGSNQPQHF
CDR3 DNA: TGTGCCATCAGTGAGCCGGGAGGGGGAGTGGGCAGCAATCAGCCCCAGCATTTT

D gene: NA
V gene: TRBV7-9
J gene: TRBJ1-1
clone size: NA
CDR3 protein: CASSGAGVNTEAFF
CDR3 DNA: TGTGCCAGCAGCGGCGCGGGGGTGAACACTGAAGCTTTCTTT

D gene: TRBD1
V gene: TRBV5-1
J gene: TRBJ2-5
clone size: NA
CDR3 protein: CASSETGDGETQYF
CDR3 DNA: TGCGCCAGCAGCGAGACAGGGGATGGAGAGACCCAGTACTTC